One and the same sample provided the 18 T cell receptor beta chains below, sequenced in a study of T cells in Graves' hyperthyroidism and ophthalmopathy. TCR beta CDR3 regions were amplified from RNA. The HTBI set primed first-round TCR CDR3 RT-PCR. MiXCR, run by TCRdb on the multiplex PCR reads, gives a single entry per CDR3 protein. In the table there are around 620,000 distinct CDR3 sequences, more than 45% of which are singletons. Sequenced material: peripheral blood or thyroid tissue (not recorded which). The receptors derive from an adult woman with Graves' disease, either hyperthyroidism or ophthalmopathy (not recorded which).

In its sample, this clonotype was seen a few times. The chain links TRBV11-2 to TRBJ1-6; D not certain. This CDR3 has 15 amino acids. Germline V gene sequence: CDR1 SGHAT, CDR2 FQNNGV. Trimming removed 0 bases from V and 8 bases from J, with 11 bases in between. CDR3 residues: CASSLEDGSDSPLHF. CDR3 nucleotides: TGTGCCAGCAGCTTAGAGGACGGTTCGGATTCACCCCTCCACTTT.

Regarding this clonotype: One end of the junction does not line up with germline, which may come from a read error. This chain connects TRBV10-3 to TRBJ1-1; D not certain. The CDR3 covers 16 residues. Germline V gene data show CDR1 as ENHRY and CDR2 as SYGVKD. The CDR3 sequence: CASSYDQHQMNTEAFF. The CDR3 DNA sequence: TGTGCCAGCAGTTACGACCAGCACCAAATGAACACTGAAGCTTTCTTT.

The genes are TRBV5-6 and TRBJ1-2; D is unclear. Deletions cut 4 bases from V and 4 bases from J, with 14 bases between. The CDR3 contains 14 residues. Germline V gives CDR1 SGHDT, CDR2 YYEEEE. CDR3: CASSPAGATYGYTF. In DNA, the CDR3 is TGTGCCAGCAGCCCCGCGGGCGCGACCTATGGCTACACCTTC.

This clonotype was found many times. The chain combines TRBV20-1 with TRBJ2-2; 9 bases map to TRBD2. Trimming at V came to 5 bases and at J to 6 bases, leaving 7 bases not matched to a gene. This CDR3 spans 14 amino acids. Germline values: CDR1 DFQATT, CDR2 SNEGSKA (reference sequence). The CDR3 is CSASAAGGAGELFF. CDR3 coding DNA: TGCAGTGCTTCTGCAGCGGGAGGTGCCGGGGAGCTGTTTTTT.

This sequence joins TRBV7-6 and TRBJ2-2; 12 bases align to TRBD1. The CDR3 has 17 residues. Germline loops: CDR1 SGHVS, CDR2 FNYEAQ. The junction had 3 bases not matched to a gene; V was cut back by 4 bases and J by 0 bases. The CDR3 DNA is TGTGCCAGCAGCTGGGACAGGGGGCGTACGAACACCGGGGAGCTGTTTTTT. Protein: CASSWDRGRTNTGELFF.

This clonotype was seen a handful of times. The J gene is TRBJ1-5, the V gene TRBV28; the D is unclear. The CDR3 runs 15 residues. Germline CDR1 and CDR2: MDHEN and SYDVKM. The V end lost 7 bases, the J end lost 0 bases, and 13 bases lay between the germline ends. CDR3 protein: CASTMAGYSNQPQHF. The CDR3, as DNA: TGTGCCAGCACCATGGCGGGTTATAGCAATCAGCCCCAGCATTTT.

In regard to this clonotype: A much bigger clone sits one base away, suggesting this may be a read error. V gene TRBV7-3 combines with J gene TRBJ2-7; D might be TRBD1 (6 bases). V dropped 5 bases and J dropped 0 bases, with 17 bases sitting between them. CDR1 is SGHTA, CDR2 FQGTGA, per germline. This CDR3 spans 16 amino acids. Here the CDR3 DNA reads TGTGCCAGCAGCCCCTGGACAGCGAAGGGCTCCTACGAGCAGTACTTC. It codes for CASSPWTAKGSYEQYF.

J is TRBJ1-2 and V is TRBV7-2; possibly TRBD1 for D (5 bases). The CDR3 is 14 amino acids. V was clipped by 4 bases and J by 2 bases, with 11 bases between them. Per germline, CDR1 SGHTA and CDR2 FQGNSA. CDR3 residues: CASSYADRNYGYTF. The CDR3 bases are TGTGCCAGCAGCTACGCCGACAGAAACTATGGCTACACCTTC.

For this clonotype: A read error may produce the germline difference seen at one junction end. The chain combines TRBV11-2 with TRBJ1-2; TRBD1 aligns across 8 bases. Per germline, CDR1 SGHAT and CDR2 FQNNGV. The CDR3 is 19 residues long. Here the CDR3 reads CASSRTAPGGQDDVNGYTF. The CDR3 coding sequence is TGCGCCAGCAGCCGCACCGCGCCGGGGGGACAGGATGATGTTAATGGCTACACCTTC.

A word on this clonotype: One end of the junction is discordant with germline, which a read error may explain. The V gene is TRBV20-1, the J gene TRBJ2-6; TRBD1 aligns across 10 bases. The germline gives CDR1 DFQATT, CDR2 SNEGSKA (reference sequence). This CDR3 has 13 amino acids. Written as DNA, the CDR3 is TGCAGTGCTATTTGGACAGGGGGCAACGTCCTGACTTTC. Encoded protein: CSAIWTGGNVLTF.

The CDR3 spells CASSVQGASLHF. The CDR3 coding sequence is TGTGCCAGCAGCGTTCAGGGAGCCTCCCTCCACTTT. V is TRBV9 and J is TRBJ1-6; TRBD1 is a possible D gene (5 bases). CDR1 SGDLS and CDR2 YYNGEE come from the germline V gene. CDR3 length equals 12 residues. V lost 2 bases, J lost 14 bases, and 11 bases lay in between.

This clonotype was found many times. The gene calls are TRBV5-8 and TRBJ1-6, with 9 bases identical to TRBD1. CDR3 size: 14 residues. With V trimmed by 4 bases and J by 7 bases, 3 bases remained unmatched. Germline-derived CDR1 and CDR2 are SGHTS and YDEGEE. The DNA for the CDR3 is TGTGCCAGCAGCCGTGACAGGGGGAATTCACCCCTCCACTTT. This codes for CASSRDRGNSPLHF.

This clonotype was seen a handful of times. The V gene is TRBV9, the J gene TRBJ2-5; the match to TRBD2 covers 7 bases. This CDR3 has 13 amino acids. V dropped 2 bases and J dropped 5; count of bases not matched to a gene: 3. Germline V lookup: CDR1 SGDLS, CDR2 YYNGEE. This CDR3 reads CASSVGGMETQYF. The CDR3 DNA sequence: TGTGCCAGCAGCGTCGGGGGGATGGAGACCCAGTACTTC.

This clonotype occurred many times. This sequence joins TRBV7-2 and TRBJ2-5; D perhaps matches TRBD2 (6 bases). Germline-derived CDR1 and CDR2 are SGHTA and FQGNSA. Trimming took 5 bases from V and 4 from J, leaving 14 bases between them. The CDR3 runs 14 residues. The CDR3: CASSPRLVAETQYF. The CDR3, as DNA: TGTGCCAGCAGCCCAAGACTAGTAGCAGAGACCCAGTACTTC.

This clonotype has ten or more counts. The V and J genes are TRBV7-3 and TRBJ1-5, with D possibly matching TRBD1 (5 bases). Trimming removed 5 bases from V and 0 bases from J, with 17 bases in between. The CDR3 loop spans 17 amino acids. Looked up from germline, CDR1 is SGHTA and CDR2 is FQGTGA. The CDR3 loop reads CASSQSGGGDSNQPQHF. The CDR3 DNA follows: TGTGCCAGCAGCCAATCCGGGGGGGGGGATAGCAATCAGCCCCAGCATTTT.

This clonotype has at least ten counts. V usage is TRBV6-5 and J usage is TRBJ2-5; perhaps TRBD2 as D (6 bases). The CDR3 is 16 amino acids. Per germline, CDR1 MNHEY and CDR2 SVGAGI. Trimming shortened V by 5 bases and J by 5 bases, and 21 bases separated the two germline ends. The CDR3 reads CASSDELANLKETQYF. CDR3 coding DNA: TGTGCCAGCAGTGACGAACTAGCAAATCTTAAGGAGACCCAGTACTTC.

This clonotype was seen many times. The chain links TRBV7-9 to TRBJ2-7; D gene ambiguous. The CDR3 totals 11 residues. Trimming removed 6 bases at V and 3 bases at J, with 6 bases between. CDR1 is SEHNR and CDR2 is FQNEAQ in the germline V gene (reference sequence). CDR3 sequence: CASSFHYEQYF. The CDR3 DNA reads as TGTGCCAGCAGTTTCCACTACGAGCAGTACTTC.

This clonotype was seen repeatedly, ten times or more. The chain uses TRBV18 and TRBJ1-4, with unresolved D. With 2 bases removed from V and 12 bases from J, the gap between germline ends came to 16 bases. The CDR3 runs to 14 residues. Per the germline V gene, CDR1 is KGHSH and CDR2 is LQKENI. The CDR3 nucleotides are TGTGCCAGCTCACCAATCCATCGGCCTAAACAACTGTTTTTT. Translation gives CASSPIHRPKQLFF.